This T cell receptor beta chain is from a study of T cell responses to AZD1222 COVID-19 vaccine. Study-level points and caveats: The study identified only six AZD1222 recipients as seropositive at baseline. The span of vaccine-associated CD4 TCRs extended across spike, with dominance at 160-218 and 743-854. Nearly half of unique spike-specific TCRs reportedly avoided B.1.351 and B.1.1.7 mutated regions.

The data were produced by immunoSEQ multiplex PCR, yet TCRdb's version contains in-frame clones alone and is incomplete. This sample has fewer than 30,000 clones, with roughly 78% found just once. Germline lookup yields CDR1 MNHEY and CDR2 SVGEGT. Trimming left V 6 bases short and J 3 bases short, with 12 bases between. This CDR3 is 13 amino acids long. This clone occurred a few times. The antigen is unknown. The sequencing used peripheral blood, collected on day 0 of AZD1222 vaccination. This clonotype was obtained from an adult in good health. V usage is TRBV6-2 or TRBV6-3 and J usage is TRBJ2-7, with unresolved D. This CDR3 is CASSNMEFYEQYV. In DNA form, the CDR3 reads TGTGCCAGCAGCAACATGGAATTCTACGAGCAGTACGTC.